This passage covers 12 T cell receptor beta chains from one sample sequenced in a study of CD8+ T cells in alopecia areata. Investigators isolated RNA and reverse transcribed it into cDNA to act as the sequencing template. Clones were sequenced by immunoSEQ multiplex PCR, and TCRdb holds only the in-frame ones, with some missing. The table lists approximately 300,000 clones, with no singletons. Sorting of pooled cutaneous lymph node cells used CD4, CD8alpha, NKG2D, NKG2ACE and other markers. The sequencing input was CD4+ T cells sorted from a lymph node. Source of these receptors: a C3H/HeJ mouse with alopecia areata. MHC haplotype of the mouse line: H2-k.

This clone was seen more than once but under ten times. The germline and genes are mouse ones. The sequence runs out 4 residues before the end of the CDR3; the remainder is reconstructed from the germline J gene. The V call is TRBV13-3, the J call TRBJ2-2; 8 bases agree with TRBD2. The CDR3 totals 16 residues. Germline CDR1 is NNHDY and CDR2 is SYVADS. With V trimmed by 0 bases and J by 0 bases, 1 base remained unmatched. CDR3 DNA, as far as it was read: TGTGCCAGCAGTGATGACTGGGGGACAAACACCGGG. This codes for CASSDDWGTNTG. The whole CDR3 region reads CASSDDWGTNTGQLYF.

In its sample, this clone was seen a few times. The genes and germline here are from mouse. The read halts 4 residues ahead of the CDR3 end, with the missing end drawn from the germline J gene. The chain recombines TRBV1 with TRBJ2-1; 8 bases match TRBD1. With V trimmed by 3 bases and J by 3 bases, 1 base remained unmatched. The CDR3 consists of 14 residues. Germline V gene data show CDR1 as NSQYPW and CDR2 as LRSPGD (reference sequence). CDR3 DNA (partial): TGCACCTGCAGTGCCAGGGGGCGCTATGCT. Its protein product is CTCSARGRYA. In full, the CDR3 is CTCSARGRYAEQFF. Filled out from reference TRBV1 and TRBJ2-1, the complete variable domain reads VTLLEQNPRWRLVPRGQAVNLRCILKNSQYPWMSWYQQDLQKQLQWLFTLRSPGDKEVKSLPGADYLATRVTDTELRLQVANMSQGRTLYCTCSARGRYAEQFFGPGTRLTVL.

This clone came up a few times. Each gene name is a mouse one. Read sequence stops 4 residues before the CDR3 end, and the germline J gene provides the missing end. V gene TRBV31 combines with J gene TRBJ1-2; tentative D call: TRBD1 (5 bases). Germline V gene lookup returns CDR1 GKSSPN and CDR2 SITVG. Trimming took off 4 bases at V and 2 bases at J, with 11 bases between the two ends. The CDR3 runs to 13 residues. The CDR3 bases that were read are TGTGCCTGGACGCAGGGAGGGAACTCC. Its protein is CAWTQGGNS. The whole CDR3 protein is CAWTQGGNSDYTF.

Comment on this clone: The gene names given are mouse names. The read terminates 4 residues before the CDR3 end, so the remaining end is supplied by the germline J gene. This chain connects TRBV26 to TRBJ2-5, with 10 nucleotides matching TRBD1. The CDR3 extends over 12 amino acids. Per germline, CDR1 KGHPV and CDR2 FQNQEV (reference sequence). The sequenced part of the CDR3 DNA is TGTGCCAGTCCGGGACAGGGGGAC. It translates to CASPGQGD. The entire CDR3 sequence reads CASPGQGDTQYF.

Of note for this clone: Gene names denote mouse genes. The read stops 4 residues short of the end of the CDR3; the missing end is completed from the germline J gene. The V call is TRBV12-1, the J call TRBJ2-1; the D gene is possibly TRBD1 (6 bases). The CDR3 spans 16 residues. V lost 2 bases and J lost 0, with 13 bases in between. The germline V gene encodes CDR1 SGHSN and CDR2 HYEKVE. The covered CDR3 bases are TGTGCCAGCTCTCATAAGGCAGGGGTTAACTATGCT. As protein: CASSHKAGVNYA. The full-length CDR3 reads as CASSHKAGVNYAEQFF.

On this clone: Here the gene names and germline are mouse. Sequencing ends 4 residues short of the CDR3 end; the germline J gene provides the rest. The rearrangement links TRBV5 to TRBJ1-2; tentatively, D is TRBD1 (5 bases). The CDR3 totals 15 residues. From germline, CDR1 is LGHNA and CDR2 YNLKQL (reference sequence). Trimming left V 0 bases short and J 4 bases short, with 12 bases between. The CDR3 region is CASSQDQGWGSDYTF. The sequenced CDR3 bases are TGTGCCAGCAGCCAAGATCAGGGCTGGGGCTCC.

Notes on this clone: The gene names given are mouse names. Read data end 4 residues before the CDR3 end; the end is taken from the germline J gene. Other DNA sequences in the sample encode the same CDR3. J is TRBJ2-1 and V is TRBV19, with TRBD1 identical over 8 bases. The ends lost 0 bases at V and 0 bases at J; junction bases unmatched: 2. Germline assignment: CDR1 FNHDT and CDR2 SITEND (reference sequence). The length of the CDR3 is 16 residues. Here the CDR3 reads CASSIGGTGNYAEQFF. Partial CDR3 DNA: TGTGCCAGCAGTATAGGTGGGACAGGTAACTATGCT. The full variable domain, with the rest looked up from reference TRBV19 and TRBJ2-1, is GGIITQTPKFLIGQEGQKLTLKCQQNFNHDTMYWYRQDSGKGLRLIYYSITENDLQKGDLSEGYDASREKKSSFSLTVTSAQKNEMAVFLCASSIGGTGNYAEQFFGPGTRLTVL.

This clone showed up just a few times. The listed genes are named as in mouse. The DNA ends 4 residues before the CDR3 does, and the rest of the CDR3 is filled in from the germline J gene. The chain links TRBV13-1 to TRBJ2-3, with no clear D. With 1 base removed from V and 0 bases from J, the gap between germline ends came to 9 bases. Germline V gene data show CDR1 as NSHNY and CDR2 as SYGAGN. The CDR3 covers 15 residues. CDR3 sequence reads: CASSDLPLSAETLYF. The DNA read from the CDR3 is TGTGCCAGCAGTGATCTCCCTCTTAGTGCAGAA.

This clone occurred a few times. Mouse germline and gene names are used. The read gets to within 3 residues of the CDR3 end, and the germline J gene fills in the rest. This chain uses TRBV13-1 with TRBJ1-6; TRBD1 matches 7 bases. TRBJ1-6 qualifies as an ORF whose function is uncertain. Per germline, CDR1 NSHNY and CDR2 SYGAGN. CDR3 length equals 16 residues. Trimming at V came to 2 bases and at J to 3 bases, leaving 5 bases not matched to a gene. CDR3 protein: CASSDGQVLYNSPLYF. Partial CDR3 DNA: TGTGCCAGCAGTGACGGACAGGTTCTCTATAATTCGCCC.

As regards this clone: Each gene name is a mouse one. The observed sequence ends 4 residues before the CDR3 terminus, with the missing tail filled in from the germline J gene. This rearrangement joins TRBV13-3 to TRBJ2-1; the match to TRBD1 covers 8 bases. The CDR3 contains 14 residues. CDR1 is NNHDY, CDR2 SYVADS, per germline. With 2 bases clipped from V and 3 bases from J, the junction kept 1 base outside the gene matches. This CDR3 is CASSEGTGYAEQFF. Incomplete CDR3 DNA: TGTGCCAGCAGTGAGGGGACAGGCTATGCT.

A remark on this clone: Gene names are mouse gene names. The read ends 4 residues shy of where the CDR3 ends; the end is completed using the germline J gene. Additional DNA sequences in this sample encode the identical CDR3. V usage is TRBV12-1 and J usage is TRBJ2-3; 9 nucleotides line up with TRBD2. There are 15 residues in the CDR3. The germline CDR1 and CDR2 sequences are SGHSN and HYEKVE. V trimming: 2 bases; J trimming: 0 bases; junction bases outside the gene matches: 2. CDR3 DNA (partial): TGTGCCAGCTCTCAAACTGGGGGGAGTGCAGAA. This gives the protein CASSQTGGSAE. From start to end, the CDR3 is CASSQTGGSAETLYF.

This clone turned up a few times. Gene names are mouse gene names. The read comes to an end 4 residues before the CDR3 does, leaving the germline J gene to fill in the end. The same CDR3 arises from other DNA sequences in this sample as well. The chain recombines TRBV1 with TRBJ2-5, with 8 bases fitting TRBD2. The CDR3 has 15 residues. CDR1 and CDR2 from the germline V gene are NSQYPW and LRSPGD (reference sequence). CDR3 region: CTCSAAGGRGDTQYF. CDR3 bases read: TGCACCTGCAGTGCAGCTGGGGGGAGAGGGGAC.